This TCR beta chain was found in a study of blood T cell repertoires in COVID-19. This clone was counted once. TCRdb's table, derived via immunoSEQ multiplex PCR, lists solely in-frame clones and lacks some. The table lists about 410,000 clones, approximately 89% of them singletons. The CDR3 totals 18 residues. V was clipped by 6 bases and J by 0 bases; unmatched bases: 11. CDR1 and CDR2 from the germline V gene are MNHEY and SMNVEV (reference sequence). The sample comprised peripheral blood. This sequence was found in a middle-aged woman with COVID-19, enrolled during active disease. The chain carries TRBV27 and TRBJ2-6; 7 positions agree with TRBD1. The CDR3 sequence is CASSPYGDSYSGANVLTF. In DNA form, the CDR3 reads TGTGCCAGCAGCCCGTATGGGGACAGCTACTCTGGGGCCAACGTCCTGACTTTC.